The next 3 T cell receptor beta chains were all read from a single sample in a study of shared clonotypes between healthy human individuals. Clones were sequenced by immunoSEQ multiplex PCR, and TCRdb holds only the in-frame ones, with some missing. This sample has approximately 2,200,000 clones, with 85% to 95% found just once. CD45RO-negative cells were positively selected for CCR7, leaving out terminally differentiated effector memory CD45RA+ cells. Source material: naive CD8+ T cells from PBMCs. These receptors originate from a man between 18 and 35 years old in good health. Some clones in this sample may be carry-over from other donors' samples.

The chain recombines TRBV19 with TRBJ1-2; a weak D match, TRBD1 (5 bases). The CDR3 consists of 14 residues. The germline V and J ends were trimmed by 6 bases and 5 bases, with 16 bases remaining between them. Germline V gene sequence: CDR1 LNHDA, CDR2 SQIVND (reference sequence). The CDR3 coding sequence is TGTGCCAGTAGCCTAGTAGGGGATTATTATGGCTACACCTTC. Encoded protein: CASSLVGDYYGYTF.

In the case of this clone: A read error may account for a junction end that differs from germline. The chain has TRBV7-9 and TRBJ2-1; 10 bases match TRBD2. Germline values: CDR1 SEHNR, CDR2 FQNEAQ (reference sequence). The CDR3 has 15 amino acids. This CDR3 reads CASSEGTSAWLEPFF. CDR3 nucleotide sequence: TGTGCCAGCAGCGAGGGGACTAGCGCCTGGCTGGAGCCGTTCTTC.

V usage is TRBV6-5 and J usage is TRBJ1-1; D is undetermined. Trimming shortened V by 5 bases and J by 6 bases, and 16 bases separated the two germline ends. CDR3 length: 14 residues. Germline loops: CDR1 MNHEY, CDR2 SVGAGI. CDR3 bases: TGTGCCAGCAGTCCCGACCTCCTGGGCGCTGAAGCTTTCTTT. It translates to CASSPDLLGAEAFF.